This TCR beta chain was captured in a study of Ad26.COV2.S vaccination and SARS-CoV-2 variants. Study overall: Each vaccinee took Ad26.COV2.S intramuscularly, once or twice 56 days apart.

The assay was immunoSEQ multiplex PCR, and TCRdb's table has in-frame clones only and misses some. The data contain hundreds of thousands of clones, around nine tenths of them singletons. Treatment denoted: 15 to 20 received Ad26.COV2.S at low or high dose, single or two shots; 5 received placebo; per-sample allocation not given. The samples were gathered on day 63 after the first injection of vaccine or placebo. Donor was an adult aged 18-55 years in Boston. Broader study findings: Placebo and vaccine recipients had non-spike TCR breadth that was similar. People who got the vaccine had more spike-specific TCR breadth than people who got placebo.

As regards this clone: The antigen remains unidentified. Other DNA sequences from this sample encode an identical CDR3 as well.

V was pared by 8 bases and J by 0 bases, with 8 bases between. The CDR3 contains 12 residues. Germline CDR1 LGHDT, CDR2 YNNKEL (reference sequence). The receptor's source is a person aged 18-60 years who received the Ad26.COV2.S COVID-19 vaccine or a placebo. This chain connects TRBV3-1 (or the pseudogene TRBV3-2) to TRBJ2-7; D ambiguous. Sample: peripheral blood, taken in a trial of Ad26.COV2.S vaccine versus placebo. CDR3 nucleotides: TGTGCCAGCTCCCCAAGCTCCTACGAGCAGTACTTC. It codes for CASSPSSYEQYF.